These 26 T cell receptor beta chains were all obtained from the same sample, sequenced in a study of blood T cell repertoires in COVID-19. Measured with immunoSEQ multiplex PCR; TCRdb has only the in-frame clones, and not every one. The sample contains about 220,000 clones, roughly 81% of which appear only once. The sequenced material came from peripheral blood. These TCRs come from a man aged 45 to 65 who had recovered from COVID-19.

This rearrangement joins TRBV29-1 to TRBJ1-1, with D tentatively TRBD1 (5 bases). Germline V gene data show CDR1 as SQVTM and CDR2 as ANQGSEA. This CDR3 is built from 14 residues. With 4 bases removed from V and 0 bases from J, the gap between germline ends came to 12 bases. CDR3 nucleotides: TGCAGCGTTGTAGCAGGGCGGTTGAACACTGAAGCTTTCTTT. Translation gives CSVVAGRLNTEAFF.

This clone was picked up one time. V is TRBV28 and J is TRBJ2-1, with 11 bases fitting TRBD2. V lost 6 bases, J lost 5 bases, and 9 bases stayed unmatched. Germline loops: CDR1 MDHEN, CDR2 SYDVKM. The CDR3 has 16 amino acids. In nucleotides, the CDR3 is TGTGCCAGCAGCCTAGCGGGAGGAGATGGAGACAATGAGCAGTTCTTC. Protein sequence: CASSLAGGDGDNEQFF.

The genes are TRBV5-1 and TRBJ2-7; TRBD1 aligns across 11 bases. The J segment lost 3 bases and the V segment lost 2 bases, leaving 7 bases of the junction unmatched. The CDR3 covers 16 residues. Germline CDR1 and CDR2: SGHRS and YFSETQ. The DNA for the CDR3 is TGCGCCAGCAGCTTAATTTCCGGGACAGGGGGCTACGAGCAGTACTTC. Protein product: CASSLISGTGGYEQYF.

The rearrangement uses TRBV28 and TRBJ2-3; 13 nucleotides agree with TRBD2. V was pared by 2 bases and J by 5 bases, with 10 bases of the junction left unmatched. The CDR3 loop spans 18 amino acids. Per germline, CDR1 MDHEN and CDR2 SYDVKM. The CDR3 region is CASSLGPTSGRRGDTQYF. The CDR3 DNA follows: TGTGCCAGCAGTTTAGGCCCGACTAGCGGGAGGCGTGGAGATACGCAGTATTTT.

Of note for this clone: This same CDR3 is encoded by further DNA sequences in the sample. This rearrangement joins TRBV6-5 to TRBJ2-3; TRBD2 matches 9 bases. This CDR3 has 16 residues. V shed 2 bases and J 1 base; nucleotides not matched to a gene: 4. Germline V gene sequence: CDR1 MNHEY, CDR2 SVGAGI. CDR3 coding DNA: TGTGCCAGCAGTTACCTGGCTAGCGGGGGCACAGATACGCAGTATTTT. It specifies CASSYLASGGTDTQYF.

This clone was seen only once. The rearrangement joins TRBV9 to TRBJ2-1, with D possibly being TRBD2 (6 bases). Trimming took 7 bases from V and 2 from J, leaving 19 bases between them. This CDR3 comprises 16 residues. Per germline, CDR1 SGDLS and CDR2 YYNGEE. The CDR3 bases are TGTGCCAGCGGGTTTAGGCGGGAAGGGACCTACAATGAGCAGTTCTTC. This translates into CASGFRREGTYNEQFF.

The DNA of the CDR3 is TGTGCCAGCAGTTGGGCCGGGGGAGACAATCAGCCCCAGCATTTT. This translates into CASSWAGGDNQPQHF. The rearrangement links TRBV28 to TRBJ1-5; D is possibly TRBD1 (5 bases). Germline CDR1 and CDR2: MDHEN and SYDVKM. The V end was cut by 4 bases, the J end by 3 bases, with 13 bases between. The length of the CDR3 is 15 residues.

J is TRBJ2-1 and V is TRBV12-3 or TRBV12-4; TRBD2 might be the D (6 bases). V was clipped by 7 bases and J by 9 bases, with 10 bases between them. The CDR3 runs to 11 residues. The CDR3 DNA sequence: TGTGCCAGCACCCGGAGGGCTGAGCAGTTCTTC. Protein product: CASTRRAEQFF.

The J gene is TRBJ2-1, the V gene TRBV5-1; 13 nucleotides align to TRBD2. The V and J ends lost 7 bases and 9 bases, in that order; junction bases with no gene match: 16. The CDR3 covers 17 residues. Germline CDR1 reads SGHRS; CDR2 reads YFSETQ. CDR3 loop: CASQLAGGSTPHTEQFF. In DNA, the CDR3 is TGCGCCAGCCAACTAGCGGGAGGGTCCACTCCCCACACTGAGCAGTTCTTC.

This chain joins TRBV27 and TRBJ2-5, with 13 bases that match TRBD2. Germline V gives CDR1 MNHEY, CDR2 SMNVEV (reference sequence). V shed 2 bases and J 2 bases; nucleotides not matched to a gene: 5. The CDR3 consists of 17 residues. The CDR3 spells CASSLKGLAGPQETQYF. CDR3 in DNA: TGTGCCAGCAGTTTAAAGGGACTAGCGGGACCTCAAGAGACCCAGTACTTC.

This clone was recorded a few times. The chain's CDR3 is CATSAGGTGNQPQHF. The CDR3 DNA is TGTGCCACCAGCGCCGGCGGGACAGGCAATCAGCCCCAGCATTTT. This chain joins TRBV24-1 and TRBJ1-5, with 7 bases that match TRBD1. Per the germline V gene, CDR1 is KGHDR and CDR2 is SFDVKD. Trimming removed 7 bases from V and 2 bases from J; junction bases left unmatched: 7. This CDR3 region has 15 residues.

V gene TRBV27 combines with J gene TRBJ2-3, with 9 positions matching TRBD2. V was clipped by 5 bases and J by 4 bases; unmatched bases: 4. The germline V gene has CDR1 MNHEY and CDR2 SMNVEV (reference sequence). The CDR3 sequence is 14 residues long. The CDR3 loop reads CASSSGRRADTQYF. As DNA, the CDR3 is TGTGCCAGCAGTAGCGGGAGGCGCGCAGATACGCAGTATTTT.

The chain is built from TRBV7-2 and TRBJ1-2, with a weak D call TRBD1 (5 bases). Between the trimmed V and J ends, which lost 2 bases and 7 bases, there was a span of 14 bases. The CDR3 is 14 residues long. Germline lookup yields CDR1 SGHTA and CDR2 FQGNSA. This CDR3 is CASSLWGQGGGYTF. In nucleotides, the CDR3 is TGTGCCAGCAGCTTATGGGGCCAGGGAGGTGGCTACACCTTC.

V gene TRBV19 combines with J gene TRBJ2-5, with 13 positions matching TRBD2. Germline assignment: CDR1 LNHDA and CDR2 SQIVND (reference sequence). The CDR3 has 15 amino acids. The J segment lost 5 bases and the V segment lost 4 bases, leaving 4 bases of the junction unmatched. In nucleotides, the CDR3 is TGTGCCAGTAGTAGAGGACTAGCGGGAGAGGAGACCCAGTACTTC. This codes for CASSRGLAGEETQYF. The whole variable domain, remainder taken from reference TRBV19 and TRBJ2-5, is DGGITQSPKYLFRKEGQNVTLSCEQNLNHDAMYWYRQDPGQGLRLIYYSQIVNDFQKGDIAEGYSVSREKKESFPLTVTSAQKNPTAFYLCASSRGLAGEETQYFGPGTRLLVL.

CDR3 sequence: CASSLAGPGGGEQFF. CDR3 nucleotides: TGTGCCAGCAGCTTAGCCGGCCCCGGCGGGGGGGAGCAGTTCTTC. This chain uses TRBV7-2 with TRBJ2-1, with 8 bases matching TRBD2. This CDR3 has 15 residues. The V gene's germline CDR1 is SGHTA and CDR2 FQGNSA. V was clipped by 0 bases and J by 10 bases; unmatched bases: 8.

J is TRBJ2-1 and V is TRBV27; 7 nucleotides agree with TRBD2. The V gene end was trimmed by 1 base and the J gene end by 2 bases; junction bases not matched to a gene: 8. Germline CDR1 is MNHEY and CDR2 is SMNVEV (reference sequence). This CDR3 spans 17 amino acids. CDR3 in DNA: TGTGCCAGCAGTTTATTAACTAGCGCCGAGACCTACAATGAGCAGTTCTTC. It codes for CASSLLTSAETYNEQFF.

This clone came up a few times. V is TRBV7-9 and J is TRBJ2-1, with unresolved D. This CDR3 contains 14 residues. Germline CDR1 is SEHNR and CDR2 is FQNEAQ (reference sequence). Trimming pared 7 bases from V and 3 bases from J, leaving 13 bases between. Written as DNA, the CDR3 is TGTGCCAGCACTCAAACGAGGTACTACAATGAGCAGTTCTTC. It is translated as CASTQTRYYNEQFF. The full variable domain, its missing parts supplied by reference TRBV7-9 and TRBJ2-1, is DTGVSQNPRHKITKRGQNVTFRCDPISEHNRLYWYRQTLGQGPEFLTYFQNEAQLEKSRLLSDRFSAERPKGSFSTLEIQRTEQGDSAMYLCASTQTRYYNEQFFGPGTRLTVL.

The chain uses TRBV3-1 (or the pseudogene TRBV3-2) and TRBJ2-1, with 7 bases matching TRBD2. CDR3 length: 17 amino acids. CDR1 and CDR2 (germline): LGHDT, YNNKEL (reference sequence). The junction had 6 bases not matched to a gene; V was cut back by 0 bases and J by 1 base. Here the CDR3 reads CASSQDRAAGSYNEQFF. In nucleotides, the CDR3 is TGTGCCAGCAGCCAAGATCGGGCAGCGGGGTCCTACAATGAGCAGTTCTTC.

The chain has TRBV28 and TRBJ1-1; TRBD1 aligns across 9 bases. Germline values: CDR1 MDHEN, CDR2 SYDVKM. Trimming cost V 5 bases and J 0 bases; bases outside gene matches: 10. The CDR3 is 17 amino acids. The DNA of the CDR3 is TGTGCCAGCAGTACCCCTCCGTGGGACAGGGTGAACACTGAAGCTTTCTTT. Translated, it gives CASSTPPWDRVNTEAFF.

The chain combines TRBV5-1 with TRBJ2-5; weak D call: TRBD1 (5 bases). The CDR3 is made up of 13 amino acids. The germline CDR1 and CDR2 sequences are SGHRS and YFSETQ. Deletions cut 0 bases from V and 5 bases from J, with 8 bases between. The CDR3 DNA reads as TGCGCCAGCAGCTTGGTCAGGGATGAGACCCAGTACTTC. Protein: CASSLVRDETQYF.

V and J are TRBV19 and TRBJ1-5; TRBD1 matches at 7 bases. CDR1 and CDR2 from the germline V gene are LNHDA and SQIVND (reference sequence). V shed 7 bases and J 2 bases; nucleotides not matched to a gene: 5. CDR3 length equals 14 residues. This CDR3 reads CASIPGQGNQPQHF. The CDR3 DNA reads as TGTGCCAGTATACCCGGACAGGGCAATCAGCCCCAGCATTTT.

The chain uses TRBV19 and TRBJ2-2, with TRBD2 matching 7 bases. The CDR3 runs to 17 residues. The V segment lost 5 bases and the J segment 7 bases; nucleotides outside the gene matches: 16. Germline-derived CDR1 and CDR2 are LNHDA and SQIVND (reference sequence). The CDR3 region has the DNA TGTGCCAGTAGTGCCGACCGCCGCGGGAGAGTCAACGGGGAGCTGTTTTTT. It encodes CASSADRRGRVNGELFF.

The chain carries TRBV6-4 and TRBJ2-1, with 10 bases identical to TRBD2. V trimming: 5 bases; J trimming: 8 bases; junction bases outside the gene matches: 9. The germline V gene has CDR1 MRHNA and CDR2 SNTAGT. This CDR3 spans 15 amino acids. CDR3 residues: CASSTLAGARDEQFF. For the CDR3, the DNA is TGTGCCAGCAGTACTCTAGCGGGGGCCAGGGATGAGCAGTTCTTC.

This chain links TRBV11-2 with TRBJ2-7; D possibly corresponds to TRBD1 (5 bases). Trimming removed 0 bases at V and 6 bases at J, with 12 bases between. The CDR3 is 14 residues long. CDR1 SGHAT and CDR2 FQNNGV come from the germline V gene. CDR3 in amino acids: CASSLDGHLFEQYF. The CDR3 region has the DNA TGTGCCAGCAGCTTAGACGGACACCTCTTCGAGCAGTACTTC.

This clone was observed once. This chain connects TRBV7-8 to TRBJ2-7; D not certain. Germline CDR1 and CDR2: SGHVS and FQNEAQ. The germline V and J ends were trimmed by 2 bases and 1 base, with 9 bases remaining between them. The CDR3 is 14 residues long. Written as DNA, the CDR3 is TGTGCCAGCAGCTTACAGGAAAAATCCTACGAGCAGTACTTC. Residues: CASSLQEKSYEQYF.

This chain links TRBV7-9 with TRBJ2-7, with 8 bases aligning to TRBD1. This CDR3 has 16 amino acids. Germline V CDR1 and CDR2: SEHNR, FQNEAQ (reference sequence). Trimming at V came to 5 bases and at J to 0 bases, leaving 9 bases not matched to a gene. The CDR3 DNA follows: TGTGCCAGCAGCAAAACAGGGGGTTCTTTCTCCTACGAGCAGTACTTC. This translates into CASSKTGGSFSYEQYF.